The rows below give T cell receptor beta chains drawn from one sample of a study of neurological immune-mediated disorders. TCRdb independently ran MiXCR on the 5' RACE reads; one entry per CDR3 protein. Seen here are 70,000 or so distinct CDR3 sequences, around 5.2% observed once, and the top ten hold approximately 3%. Sequences were obtained from PBMCs. The receptors originated from a woman aged 30 to 39 with multiple sclerosis. The CDR3 runs from the conserved cysteine through the conserved F or W. Fields, in order: CDR3 protein, CDR3 DNA, V gene, clone size, J gene, D gene. The D gene is left open where the match is weak. For some rows the clone size is stated as once, few or many, or as a class when expanded; others skip it.

cdr3_aa: CASSFPTNEKLFF; cdr3_nt: TGTGCCAGCAGCTTCCCAACTAATGAAAAACTGTTTTTT; v_call: TRBV7-9; clone_size: few; j_call: TRBJ1-4; d_call: -
cdr3_aa: CSARGYFQPQHF; cdr3_nt: TGCAGTGCTAGGGGCTACTTCCAGCCCCAGCATTTT; v_call: TRBV20-1; clone_size: many; j_call: TRBJ1-5; d_call: -
cdr3_aa: CSARDKQRTNEKLFF; cdr3_nt: TGCAGTGCTAGAGATAAACAGAGGACTAATGAAAAACTGTTTTTT; v_call: TRBV20-1; clone_size: many; j_call: TRBJ1-4; d_call: -
cdr3_aa: CSARDRPTFSERGGREQYF; cdr3_nt: TGCAGTGCTAGAGACAGGCCTACGTTTTCGGAGCGGGGGGGCCGCGAGCAGTACTTC; v_call: TRBV20-1; clone_size: many; j_call: TRBJ2-7; d_call: TRBD2
cdr3_aa: CSVAPGQSTDTQYF; cdr3_nt: TGCAGCGTGGCTCCGGGACAGAGCACAGATACGCAGTATTTT; v_call: TRBV29-1; clone_size: many; j_call: TRBJ2-3; d_call: TRBD1
cdr3_aa: CASSLRPGPQETQYF; cdr3_nt: TGTGCCAGCAGCTTACGTCCAGGGCCCCAAGAGACCCAGTACTTC; v_call: TRBV7-9; clone_size: many; j_call: TRBJ2-5; d_call: -
cdr3_aa: CASSQRGLAGGPGTQYF; cdr3_nt: TGTGCCAGCAGCCAAAGGGGTTTAGCGGGGGGGCCGGGGACCCAGTACTTC; v_call: TRBV3-1; clone_size: many; j_call: TRBJ2-5; d_call: TRBD2
cdr3_aa: CASSLEGLPDTQYF; cdr3_nt: TGTGCCAGCAGCTTAGAGGGGCTGCCAGATACGCAGTATTTT; v_call: TRBV7-2; clone_size: few; j_call: TRBJ2-3; d_call: -
cdr3_aa: CASSLDQKNIQYF; cdr3_nt: TGTGCCAGCAGCTTAGACCAGAAAAACATTCAGTACTTC; v_call: TRBV7-8; clone_size: many; j_call: TRBJ2-4; d_call: -
cdr3_aa: CSAPGGRRDTQYF; cdr3_nt: TGCAGTGCTCCAGGGGGCCGCCGGGATACGCAGTATTTT; v_call: TRBV20-1; clone_size: many; j_call: TRBJ2-3; d_call: TRBD1
cdr3_aa: CAITRGGAYEQYF; cdr3_nt: TGTGCCATCACCCGGGGGGGAGCCTACGAGCAGTACTTC; v_call: TRBV10-3; clone_size: few; j_call: TRBJ2-7; d_call: TRBD2
cdr3_aa: CASSLGGNSQETQYF; cdr3_nt: TGCGCCAGCAGCTTGGGTGGGAACTCCCAAGAGACCCAGTACTTC; v_call: TRBV5-1; clone_size: many; j_call: TRBJ2-5; d_call: -
cdr3_aa: CASSSNPGQGRNTIYF; cdr3_nt: TGTGCCAGCAGCTCAAATCCGGGACAGGGTCGAAACACCATATATTTT; v_call: TRBV11-2; clone_size: many; j_call: TRBJ1-3; d_call: TRBD1
cdr3_aa: CASSKKLRTDNSPLHF; cdr3_nt: TGTGCCAGCAGCAAGAAGCTACGGACTGATAATTCACCCCTCCACTTT; v_call: TRBV7-2; clone_size: few; j_call: TRBJ1-6; d_call: -
cdr3_aa: CASSSELAGPTEAFF; cdr3_nt: TGTGCCAGCAGCTCAGAACTAGCAGGGCCCACTGAAGCTTTCTTT; v_call: TRBV12-3/TRBV12-4; clone_size: few; j_call: TRBJ1-1; d_call: -
cdr3_aa: CASSGDRSRNTF; cdr3_nt: TGCGCCAGCAGCGGGGACAGGTCGCGGAACACCTTC; v_call: TRBV5-1; clone_size: many; j_call: TRBJ1-2; d_call: TRBD1
cdr3_aa: CASRDGSGANVLTF; cdr3_nt: TGTGCCAGCAGGGACGGCTCTGGGGCCAACGTCCTGACTTTC; v_call: TRBV7-9; clone_size: many; j_call: TRBJ2-6; d_call: -
cdr3_aa: CASSPRADGLMNTEAFF; cdr3_nt: TGTGCCAGCAGCCCCCGGGCGGACGGCCTCATGAACACTGAAGCTTTCTTT; v_call: TRBV7-6; clone_size: -; j_call: TRBJ1-1; d_call: -
cdr3_aa: CASSYQEDRKNTQYF; cdr3_nt: TGTGCCAGCAGCTATCAAGAGGACCGCAAAAATACGCAGTATTTT; v_call: TRBV7-2; clone_size: many; j_call: TRBJ2-3; d_call: -
cdr3_aa: CASSPYGTTQDTQYF; cdr3_nt: TGTGCCAGCAGCCCCTACGGGACTACCCAAGATACGCAGTATTTT; v_call: TRBV12-3/TRBV12-4; clone_size: many; j_call: TRBJ2-3; d_call: TRBD2